The 15 T cell receptor beta chains in this list originate from one sample, sequenced in a study of shared clonotypes between healthy human individuals. The method was immunoSEQ multiplex PCR; TCRdb's version includes in-frame clones alone and lacks a portion of them. The data contain about 1 million clones, around 75% of them singletons. The sample taken for sequencing was memory CD4+ T cells sorted from blood. Sample subset: CD45RA-negative fraction. These receptors were collected from a man aged 18 to 29 in good health.

This clone was seen a handful of times. The V call is TRBV5-5, the J call TRBJ2-7; D assignment may be TRBD1 or TRBD2 (6 bases each). This CDR3 is built from 15 residues. The V gene's germline CDR1 is SGHKS and CDR2 YYEKEE (reference sequence). Trimming stripped 3 bases from V and 2 bases from J, with 15 bases between. The CDR3 nucleotides read TGTGCCAGCAGCTGGGATCGAGGGGGGCCCTACGAGCAGTACTTC. Translated: CASSWDRGGPYEQYF.

The chain employs TRBV2 and TRBJ1-3, with a possible D match to TRBD1 (5 bases). Per germline, CDR1 SNHLY and CDR2 FYNNEI. The CDR3 is 15 amino acids. Trimming left V 3 bases short and J 6 bases short, with 15 bases between. CDR3 nucleotide sequence: TGTGCCAGCAGTGAGGGCAGGGCAGCTTTAAACACCATATATTTT. This sequence encodes CASSEGRAALNTIYF.

J is TRBJ2-1 and V is TRBV10-3, with 7 bases that match TRBD1. V trimming: 2 bases; J trimming: 6 bases; junction bases outside the gene matches: 7. Germline values: CDR1 ENHRY, CDR2 SYGVKD. CDR3 length: 15 residues. The CDR3 here is CAISEMVSGGNEQFF. CDR3 bases: TGTGCCATCAGTGAGATGGTATCAGGGGGCAATGAGCAGTTCTTC.

The chain joins TRBV7-8 to TRBJ2-7; no clear D. Trimming removed 2 bases at V and 6 bases at J, with 8 bases between. CDR1 is SGHVS and CDR2 is FQNEAQ in the germline V gene. This CDR3 spans 12 amino acids. The CDR3 loop is CASSLQGFEQYF. CDR3 DNA sequence: TGTGCCAGCAGCTTACAAGGATTCGAGCAGTACTTC. The complete variable domain, with remaining parts taken from reference TRBV7-8 and TRBJ2-7, reads GAGVSQSPRYKVAKRGQDVALRCDPISGHVSLFWYQQALGQGPEFLTYFQNEAQLDKSGLPSDRFFAERPEGSVSTLKIQRTQQEDSAVYLCASSLQGFEQYFGPGTRLTVT.

The chain has TRBV6-5 and TRBJ2-7, with unresolved D. Per germline, CDR1 MNHEY and CDR2 SVGAGI. V was clipped by 0 bases and J by 2 bases, with 11 bases between them. There are 15 residues in the CDR3. CDR3 DNA: TGTGCCAGCAGTTACTCGATAACGCAGCCCTACGAGCAGTACTTC. Its translation is CASSYSITQPYEQYF.

The chain joins TRBV7-2 to TRBJ2-6; D gene unclear. The ends were cut back, 5 bases at V and 0 bases at J, with 11 bases in the middle. There are 16 residues in the CDR3. CDR1 and CDR2 from the germline V gene are SGHTA and FQGNSA. The CDR3 DNA is TGTGCCAGCAGCCCCCGGGTAGCCTCTGGGGCCAACGTCCTGACTTTC. Translation: CASSPRVASGANVLTF.

The chain uses TRBV6-1 and TRBJ1-2, with TRBD1 matching over 11 bases. Trimming at V came to 9 bases and at J to 5 bases, leaving 5 bases not matched to a gene. The V gene's germline CDR1 is MNHNS and CDR2 SASEGT. This CDR3 is 13 amino acids long. For the CDR3, the DNA is TGTGCCAGATCCGGGACAGGGGGTTATGGCTACACCTTC. It yields the protein CARSGTGGYGYTF.

V is TRBV14 and J is TRBJ2-5; either TRBD1 or TRBD2 may supply D (5 bases each). Germline lookup yields CDR1 SGHDN and CDR2 FVKESK. The CDR3 contains 15 residues. V shed 0 bases and J shed 5 bases, with 13 bases lying between them. CDR3 nucleotides: TGTGCCAGCAGCCAAGATCGGGGCGCGCACGAGACCCAGTACTTC. As protein: CASSQDRGAHETQYF.

V gene TRBV14 combines with J gene TRBJ2-2, with D possibly being TRBD2 (5 bases). Per germline, CDR1 SGHDN and CDR2 FVKESK. The V end lost 4 bases, the J end lost 4 bases, and 22 bases lay between the germline ends. The CDR3 length is 18 residues. CDR3 sequence (DNA): TGTGCCAGCAGCCCGAAGTGGGCTTTGGGAGCAGGCACCGGGGAGCTGTTTTTT. Encoded protein: CASSPKWALGAGTGELFF.

The chain employs TRBV19 and TRBJ2-3; D is undetermined. The CDR3 spans 13 residues. With 10 bases removed from V and 0 bases from J, the gap between germline ends came to 11 bases. Germline CDR1 and CDR2: LNHDA and SQIVND (reference sequence). CDR3 DNA: TGTGCCACCCGATGGCAGAGCACAGATACGCAGTATTTT. This encodes CATRWQSTDTQYF.

The chain links TRBV5-1 to TRBJ1-2; perhaps TRBD1 as D (6 bases). Germline values: CDR1 SGHRS, CDR2 YFSETQ. Trimming removed 2 bases at V and 8 bases at J, with 10 bases between. The CDR3 spans 12 residues. In DNA, the CDR3 is TGCGCCAGCAGCTTAGGGGGTCCCGGCTACACCTTC. This codes for CASSLGGPGYTF.

The V gene is TRBV25-1, the J gene TRBJ1-1; tentative D call: TRBD1 (6 bases). V dropped 0 bases and J dropped 2 bases, with 13 bases sitting between them. From germline, CDR1 is MGHDK and CDR2 SYGVNS. The CDR3 consists of 16 residues. CDR3 DNA sequence: TGTGCCAGCAGTGAATATTTTGCAGGGGCAAACACTGAAGCTTTCTTT. Protein sequence: CASSEYFAGANTEAFF. Drawing the rest from reference TRBV25-1 and TRBJ1-1, the complete variable domain is EADIYQTPRYLVIGTGKKITLECSQTMGHDKMYWYQQDPGMELHLIHYSYGVNSTEKGDLSSESTVSRIRTEHFPLTLESARPSHTSQYLCASSEYFAGANTEAFFGQGTRLTVV.

The chain combines TRBV9 with TRBJ1-4; no definite D call. Trimming removed 0 bases at V and 6 bases at J, with 15 bases between. Per the germline V gene, CDR1 is SGDLS and CDR2 is YYNGEE. This CDR3 contains 16 residues. CDR3 DNA: TGTGCCAGCAGCGTAGCTCCCGGGCTGTGGGATGAAAAACTGTTTTTT. Translation: CASSVAPGLWDEKLFF.

The rearrangement links TRBV7-2 to TRBJ2-1; TRBD2 is a possible D gene (5 bases). This CDR3 has 12 residues. V shed 5 bases and J shed 15 bases, with 17 bases lying between them. Per the germline V gene, CDR1 is SGHTA and CDR2 is FQGNSA. The CDR3 loop is CASSQWPQGGFF. CDR3 DNA: TGTGCCAGCAGCCAATGGCCCCAAGGAGGGTTCTTC.

This clone was counted once. J is TRBJ2-7 and V is TRBV6-5, with 10 bases fitting TRBD1. Germline V gene sequence: CDR1 MNHEY, CDR2 SVGAGI. CDR3 length: 14 amino acids. J was trimmed by 6 bases and V by 4 bases; bases with no gene match: 6. The CDR3 here is CASSSGTGALEQYF. In DNA, the CDR3 is TGTGCCAGCAGTTCCGGGACAGGGGCCCTCGAGCAGTACTTC.